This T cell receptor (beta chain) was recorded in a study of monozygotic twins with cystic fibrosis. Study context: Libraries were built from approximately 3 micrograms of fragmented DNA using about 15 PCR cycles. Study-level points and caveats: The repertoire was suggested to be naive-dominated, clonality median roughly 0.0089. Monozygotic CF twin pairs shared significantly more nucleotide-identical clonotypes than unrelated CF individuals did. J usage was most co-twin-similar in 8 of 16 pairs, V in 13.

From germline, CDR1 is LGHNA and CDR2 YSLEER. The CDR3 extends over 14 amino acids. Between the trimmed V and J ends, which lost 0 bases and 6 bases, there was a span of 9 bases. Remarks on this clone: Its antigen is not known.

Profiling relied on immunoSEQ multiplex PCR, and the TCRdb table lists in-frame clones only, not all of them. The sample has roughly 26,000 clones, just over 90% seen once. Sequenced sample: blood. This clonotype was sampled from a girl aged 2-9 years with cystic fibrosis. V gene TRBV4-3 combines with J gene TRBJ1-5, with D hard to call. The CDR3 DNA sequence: TGCGCCAGCAGCCAAGAGACATGGGGTCAGCCCCAGCATTTT. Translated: CASSQETWGQPQHF.